This record looks at one T cell receptor beta chain sequence and its context. Antigen specificity is unknown. V was clipped by 4 bases and J by 5 bases, with 14 bases between them. The CDR3 length is 14 residues. The germline CDR1 and CDR2 sequences are SQVTM and ANQGSEA. Data came from immunoSEQ multiplex PCR; TCRdb stores just in-frame clones and leaves some out. Among 150,000 to 200,000 clones listed, roughly 92% were seen once. The data were taken from a study of T cell responses to AZD1222 COVID-19 vaccine. About the study: Second doses at about 4 or about 12 weeks were pooled.

Overall study findings and caveats: Donors in the cohort were predominantly white British and more often female, and clonal diversity was possibly underestimated. Just a handful of people given AZD1222 tested seropositive at baseline. There were repertoire samples only from the period after the peak T cell response.

This receptor was taken from an adult in good health. The J gene is TRBJ2-2, the V gene TRBV29-1, with D perhaps TRBD2 (6 bases). Sample: peripheral blood, taken on day 0 of AZD1222 vaccination. The CDR3 is CSVVVGLHTGELFF. The CDR3 DNA sequence: TGCAGCGTTGTTGTGGGACTTCATACCGGGGAGCTGTTTTTT.